The entry below describes one TCR beta chain. These data originate in a study of T cell changes during pregnancy in multiple sclerosis. V gave up 7 bases and J gave up 0 bases, with 19 bases separating them. The CDR3 covers 16 residues. The germline CDR1 and CDR2 sequences are SNHLY and FYNNEI. The protocol was immunoSEQ multiplex PCR, while the TCRdb copy is restricted to in-frame clones and leaves out a portion. The sample includes roughly 26,000 clones, about 91% of them seen just once. This chain connects TRBV2 to TRBJ2-7; D possibly corresponds to TRBD1 (6 bases). The material sequenced was CD8+ T cells from peripheral blood mononuclear cells, taken in the second trimester of pregnancy. The TCR sequence derives from a female donor with multiple sclerosis, enrolled in a pregnancy study. The CDR3 loop is CASIPNRDNLSYEQYF. CDR3 DNA: TGTGCCAGCATCCCAAACCGGGACAATCTCTCCTACGAGCAGTACTTC.